Following are 9 T cell receptor beta chains from one sample sequenced in a study of cytomegalovirus exposure and HLA in healthy donors. Some clones are missing from TCRdb's copy, which holds only in-frame ones; the method was immunoSEQ multiplex PCR. The sample lists 200,000 to 250,000 clones; over 80% were seen once. The sample taken for sequencing was PBMCs. The receptors come from a young woman in good health and CMV-seronegative.

This chain joins TRBV19 and TRBJ1-2; TRBD1 matches at 8 bases. CDR3 size: 13 residues. The V segment lost 4 bases and the J segment 8 bases; nucleotides outside the gene matches: 6. Per germline, CDR1 LNHDA and CDR2 SQIVND (reference sequence). The CDR3 is CASSTGQGEGYTF. The CDR3 DNA reads as TGTGCCAGTAGTACCGGACAGGGTGAGGGCTACACCTTC.

V gene TRBV5-1 combines with J gene TRBJ2-1, with TRBD2 as a possible D gene (5 bases). Trimming took off 4 bases at V and 8 bases at J, with 16 bases between the two ends. The germline gives CDR1 SGHRS, CDR2 YFSETQ. The CDR3 length is 14 residues. In DNA form, the CDR3 reads TGCGCCAGCAGCGGAGGTATGGGGAAAGATGAGCAGTTCTTC. Amino acids: CASSGGMGKDEQFF.

The genes are TRBV5-5 and TRBJ2-5; no firm D call. In germline, CDR1 is SGHKS, CDR2 YYEKEE (reference sequence). The CDR3 contains 16 residues. V lost 0 bases and J 4 bases, leaving 16 bases between the germline ends. Here the CDR3 reads CASSLAEDPSVETQYF. For the CDR3, the DNA is TGTGCCAGCAGCTTGGCCGAAGATCCCTCGGTAGAGACCCAGTACTTC.

The chain uses TRBV4-2 and TRBJ1-4; D remains ambiguous. The V gene lost 1 base and the J gene lost 8 bases, with 14 bases spanning the gap. CDR3 size: 15 residues. Germline CDR1 reads LGHNA; CDR2 reads YNFKEQ. CDR3 sequence: CASSQGELSREKLFF. In DNA, the CDR3 is TGTGCCAGCAGCCAAGGGGAGTTATCACGGGAAAAACTGTTTTTT.

The genes are TRBV10-1 and TRBJ1-4; TRBD1 matches 8 bases. This CDR3 spans 13 amino acids. The germline gives CDR1 WNHNN, CDR2 SYGVQD (reference sequence). The V gene end was trimmed by 8 bases and the J gene end by 8 bases; junction bases not matched to a gene: 7. In nucleotides, the CDR3 is TGCGCCAGCGCCGACAGGGGAGACGAAAAACTGTTTTTT. Translated: CASADRGDEKLFF.

V usage is TRBV6-6 and J usage is TRBJ1-1; D not resolved. V was clipped by 2 bases and J by 1 base, with 8 bases between them. There are 14 residues in the CDR3. The germline CDR1 and CDR2 sequences are MNHNY and SVGAGI (reference sequence). CDR3 in amino acids: CASSYPQWNTEAFF. The CDR3, as DNA: TGTGCCAGCAGTTACCCCCAGTGGAACACTGAAGCTTTCTTT.

This sequence joins TRBV29-1 and TRBJ2-1; 10 positions match TRBD2. Germline-derived CDR1 and CDR2 are SQVTM and ANQGSEA. This CDR3 has 17 amino acids. V gave up 5 bases and J gave up 3 bases; unmatched junction bases: 13. CDR3 sequence reads: CSVKGIIAGGLYNEQFF. The CDR3 DNA is TGCAGCGTTAAAGGGATAATAGCGGGAGGACTCTACAATGAGCAGTTCTTC.

The chain couples TRBV27 to TRBJ2-4; a weak D match, TRBD2 (7 bases). Trimming removed 1 base at V and 3 bases at J, with 13 bases between. Germline V gives CDR1 MNHEY, CDR2 SMNVEV (reference sequence). This CDR3 is 16 amino acids long. The CDR3 protein is CASSLWEGDGKNIQYF. The CDR3 bases are TGTGCCAGCAGTTTATGGGAGGGGGATGGCAAAAACATTCAGTACTTC.

V and J are TRBV11-2 and TRBJ1-6; 7 bases map to TRBD1. The CDR3 runs 12 residues. The germline gives CDR1 SGHAT, CDR2 FQNNGV. V gave up 7 bases and J gave up 13 bases; unmatched junction bases: 7. CDR3 coding DNA: TGTGCCAGCAACAAACAGGGGCACCCCCTCCACTTT. Amino acids: CASNKQGHPLHF. Combining the CDR3 with reference TRBV11-2 and TRBJ1-6 gives the whole variable domain EAGVAQSPRYKIIEKRQSVAFWCNPISGHATLYWYQQILGQGPKLLIQFQNNGVVDDSQLPKDRFSAERLKGVDSTLKIQPAKLEDSAVYLCASNKQGHPLHFGNGTRLTVT.